These 32 T cell receptor beta chains were sequenced from one sample in a study of blood T cell repertoires in COVID-19. This table comes from immunoSEQ multiplex PCR, and its TCRdb copy is limited to in-frame clones, with some not included. This sample yields some 200,000 clones, of which approximately 80% are seen a single time; 17% belongs to the top ten. Sequencing was performed on PBMCs or T cells enriched from blood (not recorded which). The receptors come from a woman in her 50s who had recovered from COVID-19.

The rearrangement uses TRBV5-1 and TRBJ1-4; D gene unclear. In germline, CDR1 is SGHRS, CDR2 YFSETQ. V was clipped by 0 bases and J by 6 bases, with 12 bases between them. CDR3 size: 15 residues. CDR3 DNA sequence: TGCGCCAGCAGCTTGGGCCGGAAGGCGGATGAAAAACTGTTTTTT. Encoded protein: CASSLGRKADEKLFF.

The chain has TRBV18 and TRBJ2-7, with D perhaps TRBD1 (5 bases). CDR3 length: 16 amino acids. Trimming pared 4 bases from V and 0 bases from J, leaving 16 bases between. Looked up from germline, CDR1 is KGHSH and CDR2 is LQKENI. The CDR3, as DNA: TGTGCCAGCTCACAGGGGTCACGACCCGACTCCTACGAGCAGTACTTC. This encodes CASSQGSRPDSYEQYF.

This rearrangement joins TRBV27 to TRBJ1-2; 9 positions match TRBD1. V shed 7 bases, J shed 8 bases, and the junction held 11 bases outside the gene matches. The CDR3 is 14 amino acids. Germline lookup yields CDR1 MNHEY and CDR2 SMNVEV (reference sequence). The DNA of the CDR3 is TGTGCCAGCACGAACCGGGACAGGGTAGGGGGCTACACCTTC. The encoded protein is CASTNRDRVGGYTF.

V and J are TRBV6-6 and TRBJ2-5; D is unresolved. V lost 2 bases and J lost 0, with 10 bases in between. This CDR3 spans 15 amino acids. Germline values: CDR1 MNHNY, CDR2 SVGAGI (reference sequence). CDR3 loop: CASSYAERYQETQYF. In DNA form, the CDR3 reads TGTGCCAGCAGTTACGCGGAGAGGTACCAAGAGACCCAGTACTTC.

This rearrangement joins TRBV27 to TRBJ2-7, with 7 bases that match TRBD2. This CDR3 is built from 18 residues. Trimming took 5 bases from V and 0 from J; bases not matched to a gene: 16. Germline-derived CDR1 and CDR2 are MNHEY and SMNVEV (reference sequence). This chain's CDR3 is CASSPFLRAGDSSYEQYF. In DNA form, the CDR3 reads TGTGCCAGCAGTCCCTTTCTTCGCGCGGGAGACTCCTCCTACGAGCAGTACTTC.

CDR3 in amino acids: CASTLPSYNEQFF. For the CDR3, the DNA is TGTGCCAGCACTCTCCCTTCCTACAATGAGCAGTTCTTC. This sequence joins TRBV5-6 and TRBJ2-1, with D uncertain. There are 13 residues in the CDR3. Germline V gene data show CDR1 as SGHDT and CDR2 as YYEEEE. V lost 6 bases and J 1 base, leaving 8 bases between the germline ends.

The CDR3 nucleotides read TGTGCTAGTGGTTTGTACAGCGGGAGTCGGACAGATACGCAGTATTTT. It is translated as CASGLYSGSRTDTQYF. This sequence joins TRBV12-5 and TRBJ2-3; 8 nucleotides match TRBD2. The junction had 7 bases not matched to a gene; V was cut back by 2 bases and J by 3 bases. This CDR3 region has 16 residues. Germline V gives CDR1 LGHNT, CDR2 FRNRAP. Full variable domain (missing parts from reference TRBV12-5 and TRBJ2-3): DARVTQTPRHKVTEMGQEVTMRCQPILGHNTVFWYRQTMMQGLELLAYFRNRAPLDDSGMPKDRFSAEMPDATLATLKIQPSEPRDSAVYFCASGLYSGSRTDTQYFGPGTRLTVL.

This clone has only one observation. The chain carries TRBV3-1 (or the pseudogene TRBV3-2) and TRBJ2-5, with D maybe TRBD2 (5 bases). Germline loops: CDR1 LGHDT, CDR2 YNNKEL (reference sequence). The germline V and J ends were trimmed by 5 bases and 3 bases, with 10 bases remaining between them. The CDR3 extends over 13 amino acids. The CDR3 is CASSAGSKETQYF. The CDR3 nucleotides read TGTGCCAGCAGCGCGGGCTCCAAAGAGACCCAGTACTTC.

V is TRBV19 and J is TRBJ2-6; 7 nucleotides match TRBD1. This CDR3 is built from 18 residues. With V trimmed by 5 bases and J by 4 bases, 14 bases remained unmatched. From germline, CDR1 is LNHDA and CDR2 SQIVND (reference sequence). CDR3 sequence (DNA): TGTGCCAGTAGTCTTTCGACAGGGAGCCGGGGAGGGGCCAACGTCCTGACTTTC. It specifies CASSLSTGSRGGANVLTF.

The CDR3 loop reads CASSQVSLGGDTQYF. In nucleotides, the CDR3 is TGTGCCAGCAGCCAAGTCTCTCTCGGGGGAGATACGCAGTATTTT. The chain is built from TRBV3-1 (or the pseudogene TRBV3-2) and TRBJ2-3; D perhaps matches TRBD2 (6 bases). This CDR3 spans 15 amino acids. V was clipped by 1 base and J by 5 bases, with 13 bases between them. The germline gives CDR1 LGHDT, CDR2 YNNKEL (reference sequence).

The chain recombines TRBV5-1 with TRBJ2-5, with 8 bases lining up with TRBD2. Losses at the gene ends were 0 bases for V and 3 bases for J; bases not matched to a gene: 10. Germline CDR1 and CDR2: SGHRS and YFSETQ. This CDR3 is 17 amino acids long. The CDR3 DNA reads as TGCGCCAGCAGCTTGGCCTTCCCTGGAGCGGGAGAAGAGACCCAGTACTTC. Protein: CASSLAFPGAGEETQYF.

The J gene is TRBJ1-5, the V gene TRBV5-1; TRBD1 agrees at 9 bases. Germline CDR1 is SGHRS and CDR2 is YFSETQ. The CDR3 has 15 amino acids. V shed 0 bases and J 7 bases; nucleotides not matched to a gene: 5. The CDR3 protein is CASSLEGQGRQPQHF. CDR3 bases: TGCGCCAGCAGCTTGGAGGGACAGGGAAGGCAGCCCCAGCATTTT.

This chain uses TRBV30 with TRBJ2-5; no clear D gene. The CDR3 spans 13 residues. Trimming stripped 4 bases from V and 2 bases from J, with 11 bases between. Per the germline V gene, CDR1 is GTSNPN and CDR2 is SVGIG (reference sequence). The chain's CDR3 is CAWIPAGQETQYF. The CDR3, as DNA: TGTGCCTGGATCCCGGCAGGACAAGAGACCCAGTACTTC.

The chain joins TRBV29-1 to TRBJ2-1, with 7 positions matching TRBD2. From germline, CDR1 is SQVTM and CDR2 ANQGSEA. The CDR3 covers 14 residues. With V trimmed by 3 bases and J by 6 bases, 8 bases remained unmatched. The CDR3 DNA sequence: TGCAGCGTTGAGGGGGGGGTTGCCTGCAATGAGCAGTTCTTC. Translating gives CSVEGGVACNEQFF.

V gene TRBV7-8 combines with J gene TRBJ2-1; TRBD2 matches 12 bases. CDR1 and CDR2 from the germline V gene are SGHVS and FQNEAQ. The CDR3 contains 14 residues. J lost 16 bases, V lost 2 bases, and 9 bases had no gene match. The DNA for the CDR3 is TGTGCCAGCAGCTTACGACTAGCGGGAGAGGAATATTTCTTC. The encoded protein is CASSLRLAGEEYFF.

This clone was seen just once. This chain connects TRBV7-8 to TRBJ2-3, with 9 bases that match TRBD2. Germline CDR1 is SGHVS and CDR2 is FQNEAQ. Trimming took 1 base from V and 2 from J; bases not matched to a gene: 4. CDR3 length equals 16 residues. CDR3 bases: TGTGCCAGCAGCTTAGTTAGCGGGAGAGTCACAGATACGCAGTATTTT. It specifies CASSLVSGRVTDTQYF.

This clone was counted between two and nine times. This chain links TRBV4-1 with TRBJ1-5, with 8 positions matching TRBD1. Germline loops: CDR1 MGHRA, CDR2 YSYEKL. CDR3 length equals 17 residues. V lost 0 bases to trimming and J lost 8 bases; unmatched junction nucleotides: 12. The CDR3 reads CASSQDLSGQGRKPQHF. The CDR3 DNA sequence: TGCGCCAGCAGCCAAGATCTGAGTGGACAGGGACGAAAGCCCCAGCATTTT.

Written as DNA, the CDR3 is TGTGCCAGCTCACGAACGACAGGGGGCTACGAGCAGTACTTC. This gives the protein CASSRTTGGYEQYF. The chain carries TRBV18 and TRBJ2-7; 9 bases are a match to TRBD1. Germline V gives CDR1 KGHSH, CDR2 LQKENI. The CDR3 sequence is 14 residues long. V lost 4 bases and J lost 3; bases outside the gene matches: 4.

This clone was seen more than once but under ten times. The V gene is TRBV5-6, the J gene TRBJ2-3; D is ambiguous. Germline CDR1 reads SGHDT; CDR2 reads YYEEEE. This CDR3 has 15 residues. V was clipped by 0 bases and J by 2 bases, with 10 bases between them. The CDR3 nucleotides read TGTGCCAGCAGCTTGGCGCCAAGCGTCACAGATACGCAGTATTTT. This encodes CASSLAPSVTDTQYF.

The chain links TRBV9 to TRBJ2-3; 11 bases are a match to TRBD2. J lost 1 base, V lost 4 bases, and 5 bases had no gene match. Germline lookup yields CDR1 SGDLS and CDR2 YYNGEE. The CDR3 is 16 residues long. CDR3 sequence (DNA): TGTGCCAGCAGCCTCCAGGGACTAGCGGGCACAGATACGCAGTATTTT. It codes for CASSLQGLAGTDTQYF. Variable domain in full (rest from reference TRBV9 and TRBJ2-3): DSGVTQTPKHLITATGQRVTLRCSPRSGDLSVYWYQQSLDQGLQFLIQYYNGEERAKGNILERFSAQQFPDLHSELNLSSLELGDSALYFCASSLQGLAGTDTQYFGPGTRLTVL.

The table lists this clone with a count of one. The chain joins TRBV30 to TRBJ1-1, with D maybe TRBD1 (6 bases). V lost 5 bases and J 1 base, leaving 11 bases between the germline ends. The CDR3 length is 13 residues. Germline V gene data show CDR1 as GTSNPN and CDR2 as SVGIG (reference sequence). CDR3: CAWCRGPNTEAFF. The DNA for the CDR3 is TGTGCCTGGTGCAGGGGCCCGAACACTGAAGCTTTCTTT.

The genes are TRBV29-1 and TRBJ1-2; D remains ambiguous. Germline lookup yields CDR1 SQVTM and CDR2 ANQGSEA. The ends were cut back, 3 bases at V and 4 bases at J, with 12 bases in the middle. This CDR3 region has 13 residues. CDR3 sequence (DNA): TGCAGCGTTGAGGCGGAAATATCCTATGGCTACACCTTC. Translating it yields CSVEAEISYGYTF.

This CDR3 is CASSLDAGNYGYTF. DNA of the CDR3: TGTGCCAGCAGTTTAGACGCAGGGAACTATGGCTACACCTTC. The rearrangement joins TRBV28 to TRBJ1-2, with a weak D call TRBD1 (5 bases). Germline CDR1 and CDR2: MDHEN and SYDVKM. V was pared by 2 bases and J by 2 bases, with 9 bases between. The CDR3 spans 14 residues.

The V gene is TRBV5-1, the J gene TRBJ2-3; D is uncertain. Trimming took off 7 bases at V and 1 base at J, with 10 bases between the two ends. The CDR3 contains 13 residues. In germline, CDR1 is SGHRS, CDR2 YFSETQ. As DNA, the CDR3 is TGCGCCAGCTGCCCCCAGGGCACAGATACGCAGTATTTT. Translating gives CASCPQGTDTQYF.

The chain is built from TRBV5-1 and TRBJ1-3, with TRBD1 identical over 10 bases. Germline values: CDR1 SGHRS, CDR2 YFSETQ. The CDR3 totals 16 residues. J gave up 3 bases and V 4 bases, and 7 bases lay outside the gene matches. In DNA form, the CDR3 reads TGCGCCAGCAGCGCGGGACAGGGGCTGGTTGGAAACACCATATATTTT. Residues: CASSAGQGLVGNTIYF.

V and J are TRBV19 and TRBJ2-2, with 11 bases that match TRBD1. V lost 8 bases, J lost 2 bases, and 4 bases stayed unmatched. This CDR3 comprises 15 residues. CDR1 and CDR2 from the germline V gene are LNHDA and SQIVND (reference sequence). CDR3 bases: TGTGCCAGTCCGGGACAGGGGGTAAACACCGGGGAGCTGTTTTTT. Its protein product is CASPGQGVNTGELFF.

The chain has TRBV2 and TRBJ2-3, with 11 bases aligning to TRBD2. Germline trimming cut 5 bases from V and 4 bases from J; bases unmatched to any gene: 5. The CDR3 runs to 15 residues. Germline CDR1 and CDR2: SNHLY and FYNNEI. The CDR3 DNA reads as TGTGCCAGCAGTCCTACTAGCGGGAGCGCAGATACGCAGTATTTT. Translated, it gives CASSPTSGSADTQYF. The complete variable domain, with remaining parts taken from reference TRBV2 and TRBJ2-3, reads EPEVTQTPSHQVTQMGQEVILRCVPISNHLYFYWYRQILGQKVEFLVSFYNNEISEKSEIFDDQFSVERPDGSNFTLKIRSTKLEDSAMYFCASSPTSGSADTQYFGPGTRLTVL.

The gene calls are TRBV3-1 (or the pseudogene TRBV3-2) and TRBJ1-1; D not resolved. Trimming removed 0 bases at V and 6 bases at J, with 11 bases between. Germline V gene lookup returns CDR1 LGHDT and CDR2 YNNKEL (reference sequence). CDR3 length: 14 amino acids. The CDR3 protein is CASSQDLETSEAFF. The DNA of the CDR3 is TGTGCCAGCAGCCAAGACCTGGAGACGTCTGAAGCTTTCTTT.

The gene calls are TRBV4-3 and TRBJ2-2; 12 nucleotides line up with TRBD1. In germline, CDR1 is LGHNA, CDR2 YSLEER. The J segment lost 10 bases and the V segment lost 2 bases, leaving 8 bases of the junction unmatched. This CDR3 spans 16 amino acids. CDR3 sequence reads: CASSQQGQGAREELFF. The CDR3 region has the DNA TGCGCCAGCAGCCAACAGGGACAGGGGGCGCGCGAGGAGCTGTTTTTT.

A few counts support this clone. The chain couples TRBV2 to TRBJ2-4, with 7 bases identical to TRBD2. The CDR3 is made up of 15 amino acids. Per the germline V gene, CDR1 is SNHLY and CDR2 is FYNNEI. The V gene end was trimmed by 2 bases and the J gene end by 8 bases; junction bases not matched to a gene: 9. The CDR3 nucleotides read TGTGCCAGCAGTGAAAATGGGCTAGCGGCGGACATTCAGTACTTC. It encodes CASSENGLAADIQYF. Full variable domain (outside the CDR3, taken from reference TRBV2 and TRBJ2-4): EPEVTQTPSHQVTQMGQEVILRCVPISNHLYFYWYRQILGQKVEFLVSFYNNEISEKSEIFDDQFSVERPDGSNFTLKIRSTKLEDSAMYFCASSENGLAADIQYFGAGTRLSVL.

The chain couples TRBV11-2 to TRBJ1-1; TRBD1 agrees at 8 bases. V was pared by 4 bases and J by 1 base, with 2 bases of the junction left unmatched. In germline, CDR1 is SGHAT, CDR2 FQNNGV. This CDR3 spans 14 amino acids. CDR3 sequence reads: CASSSGTGNTEAFF. The CDR3 region has the DNA TGTGCCAGCAGCTCCGGGACAGGGAACACTGAAGCTTTCTTT.

The chain links TRBV7-3 to TRBJ2-1; D not resolved. Germline V CDR1 and CDR2: SGHTA, FQGTGA. Trimming cost V 2 bases and J 9 bases, with 20 bases left between them. The CDR3 covers 16 residues. CDR3: CASSLGLRTTVGEQFF. DNA of the CDR3: TGTGCCAGCAGCTTAGGGCTCAGAACCACGGTAGGTGAGCAGTTCTTC.